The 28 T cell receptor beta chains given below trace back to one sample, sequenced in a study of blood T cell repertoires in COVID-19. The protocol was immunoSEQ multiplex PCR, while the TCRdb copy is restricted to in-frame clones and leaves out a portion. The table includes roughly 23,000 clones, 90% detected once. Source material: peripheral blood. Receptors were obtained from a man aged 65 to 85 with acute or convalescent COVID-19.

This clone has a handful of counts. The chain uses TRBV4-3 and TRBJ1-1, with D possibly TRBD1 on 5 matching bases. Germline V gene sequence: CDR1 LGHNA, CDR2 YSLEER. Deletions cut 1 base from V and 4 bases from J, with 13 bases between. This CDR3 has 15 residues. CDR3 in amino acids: CASSQGPGRVTEAFF. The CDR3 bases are TGCGCCAGCAGCCAAGGACCAGGGCGAGTCACTGAAGCTTTCTTT.

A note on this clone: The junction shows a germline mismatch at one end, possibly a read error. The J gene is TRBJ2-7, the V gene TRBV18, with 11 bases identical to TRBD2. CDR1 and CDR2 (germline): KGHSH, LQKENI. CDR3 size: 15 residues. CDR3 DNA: TGTGCCAGCTCGCCACTAGCGGGAGTTGAATACGAGCAGTACTTC. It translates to CASSPLAGVEYEQYF.

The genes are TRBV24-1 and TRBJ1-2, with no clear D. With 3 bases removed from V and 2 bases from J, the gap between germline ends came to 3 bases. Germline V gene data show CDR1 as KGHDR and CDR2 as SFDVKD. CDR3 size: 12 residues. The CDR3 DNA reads TGTGCCACCAGTGATACAAACTATGGCTACACCTTC. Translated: CATSDTNYGYTF.

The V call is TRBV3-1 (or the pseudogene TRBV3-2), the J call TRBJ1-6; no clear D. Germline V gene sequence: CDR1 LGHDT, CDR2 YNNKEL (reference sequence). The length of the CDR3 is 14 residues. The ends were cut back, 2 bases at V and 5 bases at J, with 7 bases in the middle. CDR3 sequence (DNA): TGTGCCAGCAGCCAAATACAGAATAATTCACCCCTCCACTTT. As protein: CASSQIQNNSPLHF.

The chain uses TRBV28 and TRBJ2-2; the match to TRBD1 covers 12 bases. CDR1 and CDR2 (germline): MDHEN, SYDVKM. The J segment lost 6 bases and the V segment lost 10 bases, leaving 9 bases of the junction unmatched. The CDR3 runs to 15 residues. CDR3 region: CATRAGTGGSGELFF. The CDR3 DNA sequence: TGTGCCACGAGGGCCGGGACAGGGGGCTCCGGGGAGCTGTTTTTT. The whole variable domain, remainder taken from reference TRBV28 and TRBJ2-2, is DVKVTQSSRYLVKRTGEKVFLECVQDMDHENMFWYRQDPGLGLRLIYFSYDVKMKEKGDIPEGYSVSREKKERFSLILESASTNQTSMYLCATRAGTGGSGELFFGEGSRLTVL.

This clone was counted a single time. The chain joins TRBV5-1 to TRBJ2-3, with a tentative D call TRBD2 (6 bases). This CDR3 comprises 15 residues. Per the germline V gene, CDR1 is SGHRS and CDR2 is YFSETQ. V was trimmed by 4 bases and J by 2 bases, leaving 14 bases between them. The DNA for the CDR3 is TGCGCCAGCAGCGGCGAGACTAGGGTCACAGATACGCAGTATTTT. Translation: CASSGETRVTDTQYF.

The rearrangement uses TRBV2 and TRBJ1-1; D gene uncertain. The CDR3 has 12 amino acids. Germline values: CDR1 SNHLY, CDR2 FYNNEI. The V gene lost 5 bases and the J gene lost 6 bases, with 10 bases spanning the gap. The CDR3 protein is CASSSRAAEAFF. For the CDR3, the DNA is TGTGCCAGCAGTTCGAGGGCCGCTGAAGCTTTCTTT.

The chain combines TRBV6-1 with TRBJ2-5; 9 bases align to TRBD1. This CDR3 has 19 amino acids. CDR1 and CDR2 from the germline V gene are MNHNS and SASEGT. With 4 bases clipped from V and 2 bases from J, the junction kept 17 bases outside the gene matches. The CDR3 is CASSGPGQGHHTIQETQYF. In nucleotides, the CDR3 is TGTGCCAGCAGTGGACCGGGACAGGGACATCATACAATTCAAGAGACCCAGTACTTC.

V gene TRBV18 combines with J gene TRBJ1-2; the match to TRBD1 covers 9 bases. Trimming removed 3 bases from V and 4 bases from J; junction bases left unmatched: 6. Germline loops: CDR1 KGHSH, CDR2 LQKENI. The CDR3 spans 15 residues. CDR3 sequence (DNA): TGTGCCAGCTCACCCCGGACAGGGGACCCCTATGGCTACACCTTC. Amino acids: CASSPRTGDPYGYTF.

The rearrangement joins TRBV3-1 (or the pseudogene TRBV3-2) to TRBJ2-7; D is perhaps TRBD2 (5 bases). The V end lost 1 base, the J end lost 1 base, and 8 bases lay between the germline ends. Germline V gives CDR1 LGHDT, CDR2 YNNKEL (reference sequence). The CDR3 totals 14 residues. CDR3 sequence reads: CASSQGGGSYEQYF. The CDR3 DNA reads TGTGCCAGCAGCCAAGGAGGAGGTTCCTACGAGCAGTACTTC.

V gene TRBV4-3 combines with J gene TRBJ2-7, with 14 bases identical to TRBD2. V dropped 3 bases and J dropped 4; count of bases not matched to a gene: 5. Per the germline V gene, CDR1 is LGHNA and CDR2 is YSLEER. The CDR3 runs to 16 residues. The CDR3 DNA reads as TGCGCCAGCAGCCAGAGCGGGACTAGCGGGAGATACGAGCAGTACTTC. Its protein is CASSQSGTSGRYEQYF.

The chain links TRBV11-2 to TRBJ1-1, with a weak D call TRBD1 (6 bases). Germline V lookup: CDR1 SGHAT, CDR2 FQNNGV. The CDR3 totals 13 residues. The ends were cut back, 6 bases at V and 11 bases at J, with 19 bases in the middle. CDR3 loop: CASRQLGGPVAFF. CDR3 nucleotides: TGTGCCAGCAGACAACTAGGGGGACCGGTCGCTTTCTTT.

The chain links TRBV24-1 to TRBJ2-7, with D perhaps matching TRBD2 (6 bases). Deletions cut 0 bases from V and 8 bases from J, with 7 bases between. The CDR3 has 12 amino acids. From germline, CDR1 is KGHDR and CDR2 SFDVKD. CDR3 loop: CATSDLAGKQYF. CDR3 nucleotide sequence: TGTGCCACCAGTGATTTGGCGGGAAAGCAGTACTTC.

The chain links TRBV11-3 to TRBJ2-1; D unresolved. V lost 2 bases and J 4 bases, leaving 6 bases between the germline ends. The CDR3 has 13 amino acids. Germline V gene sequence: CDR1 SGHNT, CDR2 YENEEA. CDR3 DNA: TGTGCCAGCAGCTTACACAGATACAATGAGCAGTTCTTC. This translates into CASSLHRYNEQFF.

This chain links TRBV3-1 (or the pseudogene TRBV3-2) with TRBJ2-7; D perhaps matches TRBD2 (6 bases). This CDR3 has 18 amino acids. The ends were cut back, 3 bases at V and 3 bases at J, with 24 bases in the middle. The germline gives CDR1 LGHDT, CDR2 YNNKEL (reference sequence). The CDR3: CASSHGEVAGTNYYEQYF. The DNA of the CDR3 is TGTGCCAGCAGCCACGGGGAGGTGGCAGGGACGAATTACTACGAGCAGTACTTC.

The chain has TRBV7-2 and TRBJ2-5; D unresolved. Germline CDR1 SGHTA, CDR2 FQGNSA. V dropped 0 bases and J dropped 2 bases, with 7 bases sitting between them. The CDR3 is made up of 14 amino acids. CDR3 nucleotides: TGTGCCAGCAGCTTAGCGGCAGTACAAGAGACCCAGTACTTC. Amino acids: CASSLAAVQETQYF.

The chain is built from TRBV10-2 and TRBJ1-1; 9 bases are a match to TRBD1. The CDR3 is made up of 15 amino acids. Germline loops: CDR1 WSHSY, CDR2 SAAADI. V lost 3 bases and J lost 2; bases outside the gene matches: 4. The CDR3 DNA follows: TGCGCCAGCAGTGATTCGGACAGGGGAAACACTGAAGCTTTCTTT. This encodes CASSDSDRGNTEAFF.

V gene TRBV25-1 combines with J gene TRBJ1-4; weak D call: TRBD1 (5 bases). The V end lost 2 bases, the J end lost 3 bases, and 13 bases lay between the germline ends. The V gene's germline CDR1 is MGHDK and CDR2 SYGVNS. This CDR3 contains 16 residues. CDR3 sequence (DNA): TGTGCCAGCAGTGAACAACCAGGGTTGGCTAATGAAAAACTGTTTTTT. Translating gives CASSEQPGLANEKLFF.

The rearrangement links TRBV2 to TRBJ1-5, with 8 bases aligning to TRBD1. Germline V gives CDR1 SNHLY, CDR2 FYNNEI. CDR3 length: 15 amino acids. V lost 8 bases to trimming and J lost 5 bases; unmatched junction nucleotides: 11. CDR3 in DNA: TGTGCCAGCGGTTTGGGACAGGTTTTCGATCAGCCCCAGCATTTT. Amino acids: CASGLGQVFDQPQHF.

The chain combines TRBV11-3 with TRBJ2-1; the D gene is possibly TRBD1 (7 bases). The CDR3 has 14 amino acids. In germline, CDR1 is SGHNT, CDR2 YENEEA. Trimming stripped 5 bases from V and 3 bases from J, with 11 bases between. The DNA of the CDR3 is TGTGCCAGCAGCCGTCAGGGGGGCTACAATGAGCAGTTCTTC. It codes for CASSRQGGYNEQFF. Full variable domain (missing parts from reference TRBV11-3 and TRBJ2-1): EAGVVQSPRYKIIEKKQPVAFWCNPISGHNTLYWYLQNLGQGPELLIRYENEEAVDDSQLPKDRFSAERLKGVDSTLKIQPAELGDSAVYLCASSRQGGYNEQFFGPGTRLTVL.

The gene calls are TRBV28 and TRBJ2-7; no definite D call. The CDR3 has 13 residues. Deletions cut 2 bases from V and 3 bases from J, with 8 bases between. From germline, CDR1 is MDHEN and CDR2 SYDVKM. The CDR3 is CASSLKNSYEQYF. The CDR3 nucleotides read TGTGCCAGCAGTTTAAAAAACAGCTACGAGCAGTACTTC.

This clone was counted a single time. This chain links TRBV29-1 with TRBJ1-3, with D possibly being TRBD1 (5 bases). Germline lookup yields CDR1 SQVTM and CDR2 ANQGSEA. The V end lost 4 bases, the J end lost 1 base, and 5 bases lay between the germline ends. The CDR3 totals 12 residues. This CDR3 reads CSVGQSGNTIYF. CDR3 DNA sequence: TGCAGCGTTGGACAGTCTGGAAACACCATATATTTT.

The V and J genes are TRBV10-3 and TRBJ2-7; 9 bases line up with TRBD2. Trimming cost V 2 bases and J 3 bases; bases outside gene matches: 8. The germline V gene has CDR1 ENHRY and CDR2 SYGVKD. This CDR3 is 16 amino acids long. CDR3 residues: CAISEGSLAGYYEQYF. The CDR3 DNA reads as TGTGCCATCAGTGAGGGGTCCCTAGCGGGGTACTACGAGCAGTACTTC.

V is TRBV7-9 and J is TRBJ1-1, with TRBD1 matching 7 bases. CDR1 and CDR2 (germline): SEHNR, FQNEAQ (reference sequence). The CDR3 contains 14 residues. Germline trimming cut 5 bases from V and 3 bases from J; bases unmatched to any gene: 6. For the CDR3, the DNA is TGTGCCAGCAGCCCAAAAACAGGGGACACTGAAGCTTTCTTT. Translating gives CASSPKTGDTEAFF.

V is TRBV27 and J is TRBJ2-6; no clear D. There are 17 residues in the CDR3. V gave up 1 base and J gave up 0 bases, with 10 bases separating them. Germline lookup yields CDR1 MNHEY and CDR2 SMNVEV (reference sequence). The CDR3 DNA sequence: TGTGCCAGCAGTTTATACGGATACTACTCTGGGGCCAACGTCCTGACTTTC. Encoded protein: CASSLYGYYSGANVLTF.

The CDR3 coding sequence is TGTGCCAGCAGCTTAGTGGCTAGCGGGGGGCGAGATACGCAGTATTTT. Amino acids: CASSLVASGGRDTQYF. The chain carries TRBV7-9 and TRBJ2-3; 11 bases line up with TRBD2. Germline V gene data show CDR1 as SEHNR and CDR2 as FQNEAQ (reference sequence). The J segment lost 5 bases and the V segment lost 1 base, leaving 5 bases of the junction unmatched. The CDR3 spans 16 residues.

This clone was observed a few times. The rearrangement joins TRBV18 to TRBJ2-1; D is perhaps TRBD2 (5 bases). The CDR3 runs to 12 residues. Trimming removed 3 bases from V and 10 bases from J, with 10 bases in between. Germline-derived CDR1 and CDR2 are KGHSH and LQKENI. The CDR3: CASSPTAVEQFF. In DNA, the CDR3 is TGTGCCAGCTCACCCACAGCGGTCGAGCAGTTCTTC.

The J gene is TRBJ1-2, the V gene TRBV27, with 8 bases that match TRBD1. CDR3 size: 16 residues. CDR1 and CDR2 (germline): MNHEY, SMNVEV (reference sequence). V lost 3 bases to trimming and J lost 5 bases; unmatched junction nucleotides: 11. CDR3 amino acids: CASSLARGQVLYGYTF. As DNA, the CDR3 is TGTGCCAGCAGTTTGGCTCGGGGACAGGTCCTTTATGGCTACACCTTC.